This T cell receptor (beta chain) was retrieved from a study of blood T cells in healthy people across ages. Primed by a sample-barcoded 5' primer and a J-beta primer mix, a second PCR proceeded for roughly 7 to 11 cycles. Each CDR3 protein gets one entry after TCRdb re-called the 5' RACE reads with MiXCR. The table lists some 860,000 distinct CDR3 sequences, roughly three fifths of them singletons. Sequencing was done on a sample of blood. The clonotype originates from a man aged 40-50 years in good health.

The CDR3 nucleotides read TGTGCCAGCAGGAGAGCGGGGGTCTTCACAGATACGCAGTATTTT. This encodes CASRRAGVFTDTQYF. The V call is TRBV12-3 or TRBV12-4, the J call TRBJ2-3; the match to TRBD2 covers 8 bases. CDR3 length: 15 amino acids. V dropped 6 bases and J dropped 2; count of bases not matched to a gene: 7.